This T cell receptor (beta chain) is from a study of T-cell reconstitution after alpha-beta-depleted transplantation in children. General observations from the study: In some patients, recipient T cells and intrathymic progenitors surviving conditioning explained high day-60 diversity. It was newly produced T cells that mostly accounted for T-cell counts and diversity one year after transplant. Where alpha-beta T cells came from about two months after transplant was reportedly several hundred expanded graft clones.

Unique molecular identifiers were incorporated into the prepared TCRbeta library. TCRdb ran MiXCR on the PCR reads and lists one entry per CDR3 protein. Found here are about 420,000 distinct CDR3 sequences, about 16% of them singletons; the top ten hold around 30%. This clonotype has a handful of counts. No antigen is known for it. The CDR3 runs 16 residues. Germline-derived CDR1 and CDR2 are SGHTA and FQGNSA. Trimming at V came to 1 base and at J to 12 bases, leaving 11 bases not matched to a gene. The chain combines TRBV7-2 with TRBJ2-1; 11 positions match TRBD2. The clonotype originates from a boy younger than two who had a stem cell transplant for Wiskott-Aldrich syndrome, so the T cells may come from the graft donor. Source: PBMCs, mostly from graft donor cells, taken 360 days after TCRalphabeta/CD19-depleted stem cell transplant. The CDR3 DNA is TGTGCCAGCAGCTTAGGGGGACTAGCGGTCCACAGGGGGCAGTTCTTC. As protein: CASSLGGLAVHRGQFF.